Sequencing of this T cell receptor beta chain was carried out in a study of blood T cell repertoires in COVID-19. The wider study: Samples taken during acute and convalescent COVID-19 were collected in the United States, Italy and Spain. Sample material is recorded as cDNA or gDNA derived from T cells, B-cell-depleted T cells, or PBMCs.

In the original analysis: Researchers report that nucleated cell counts were estimated from reference gene primer amplification. Clones were read by immunoSEQ multiplex PCR, and TCRdb kept only the in-frame ones, dropping some. The V and J calls and clone size are taken from that table; D and trimming were inferred from the DNA. The sample includes some 18,000 clones, about 87% of them seen just once. V was cut by 0 bases and J by 5 bases, with 8 bases left in between. Germline-derived CDR1 and CDR2 are SGHDN and FVKESK. The CDR3 loop spans 13 amino acids. In Cohort 3, a recovered donor had either two negative PCRs, clearance, or symptom resolution.

The chain joins TRBV14 to TRBJ2-7; D remains unclear. Material for sequencing was PBMCs or T cells enriched from blood (not recorded which). This TCR derives from a woman in her thirties who had recovered from COVID-19. The DNA of the CDR3 is TGTGCCAGCAGCCAAGAGAGGAGAAACGAGCAGTACTTC. This encodes CASSQERRNEQYF.